One TCR beta chain is described in this entry. It has no known antigen specificity. No qualities accompany the bases; no much larger clone lies one base away. Collaborating institutions collected whole blood in K2EDTA tubes following their own protocols. For TCRbeta analysis, collaborator samples were shipped as frozen whole blood, as isolated PBMCs, or as DNA extracted from either sample type. TCRbeta CDR3 regions were amplified from genomic DNA using the immunoSEQ Assay, a bias-controlled multiplex PCR. In the paper's pipeline: The number of nucleated cells in each sample was estimated by amplification of reference gene primers within the assay. To quantify the absolute abundance of each unique TCRbeta CDR3 rearrangement, sequence reads were collapsed and filtered. For each sample, productive Simpson clonality was calculated by taking the square root of Simpson's diversity index across productive rearrangements. The table comes from immuneACCESS by way of TCRdb, which keeps in-frame sequences with V and J called. Part of the clones is missing from these tables; in studies checked, under half for an unresolved V gene and the rest for unknown reasons. V and J calls and clone size come straight from that table; D and trimming were deduced from the DNA. For this sample the table gives around 95,000 clones, of which about 82% were detected only once. The biggest ten clones account for 10% to 15% of the sample.

These data belong to a study of blood T cell repertoires in COVID-19 (TCRdb year 2020). For the study in its entirety: Samples from collaborators originated in the United States, Italy and Spain and spanned both the acute and convalescent phases of COVID-19. The material from the prospective study consisted of cDNA or gDNA derived from T cells, B-cell-depleted T cells, or PBMCs. Subjects who had been exposed to COVID-19, were actively infected with it, or had recovered from it provided the deeply sampled blood TCRbeta repertoires that made up the dataset. The repertoires were released in a freely available public database intended as a resource for research on the immune response to SARS-CoV-2. Samples were obtained from the ongoing ImmuneRACE study (first 160 participants) and from 1,200 or so subjects provided by 6 global collaborators. A de-identified subject ID, COVID-19 status, age in years and sex were almost always included in the sample metadata. Where HLA class I and class II types were available, the types were taken from metadata supplied by the sample provider, not from assay-based typing.

Paper-wide results and their limitations: The quantity of clinical and demographic metadata differed by source and by participant and was supplied without curation.

The germline V gene sets CDR1 to SGHNT and CDR2 to YENEEA. The CDR3 sequence holds 14 residues, the cysteine and phenylalanine included. CDR3 DNA is the only sequence kept; it has 42 bases, read in frame from the first base. Trimming removed 5 bases from V and 4 bases from J, leaving 14 bases between the germline ends. Rearrangement joined TRBV11-3 to TRBJ1-1; the D segment could be TRBD1, given 5 matching bases. The sequence was obtained from a man in his fifties with active or convalescent COVID-19. Sequenced sample: peripheral blood. The DNA reads as follows: TGTGCCAGCAGCCCGAGGGAGGGGATCACTGAAGCTTTCTTT. The translation is CASSPREGITEAFF.